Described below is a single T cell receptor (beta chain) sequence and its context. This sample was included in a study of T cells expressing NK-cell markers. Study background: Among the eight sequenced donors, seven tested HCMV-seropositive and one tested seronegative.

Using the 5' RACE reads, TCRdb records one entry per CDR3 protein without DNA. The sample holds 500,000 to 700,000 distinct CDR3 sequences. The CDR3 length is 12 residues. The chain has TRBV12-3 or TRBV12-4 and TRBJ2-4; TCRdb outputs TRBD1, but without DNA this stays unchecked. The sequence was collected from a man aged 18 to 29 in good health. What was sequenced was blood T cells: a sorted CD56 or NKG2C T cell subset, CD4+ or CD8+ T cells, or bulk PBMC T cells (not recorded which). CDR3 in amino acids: CASRLGGNIQYF.